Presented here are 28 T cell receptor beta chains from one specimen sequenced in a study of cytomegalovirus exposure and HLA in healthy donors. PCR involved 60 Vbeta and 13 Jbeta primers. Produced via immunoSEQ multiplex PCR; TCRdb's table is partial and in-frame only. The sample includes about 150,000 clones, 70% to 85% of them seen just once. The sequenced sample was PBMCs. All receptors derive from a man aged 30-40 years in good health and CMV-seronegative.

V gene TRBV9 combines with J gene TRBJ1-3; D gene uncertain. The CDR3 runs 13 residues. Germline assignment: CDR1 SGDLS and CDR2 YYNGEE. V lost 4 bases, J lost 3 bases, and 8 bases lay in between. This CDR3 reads CASSPPRGNTIYF. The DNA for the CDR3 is TGTGCCAGCAGCCCCCCCCGTGGAAACACCATATATTTT. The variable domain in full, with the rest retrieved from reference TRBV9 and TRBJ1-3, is DSGVTQTPKHLITATGQRVTLRCSPRSGDLSVYWYQQSLDQGLQFLIQYYNGEERAKGNILERFSAQQFPDLHSELNLSSLELGDSALYFCASSPPRGNTIYFGEGSWLTVV.

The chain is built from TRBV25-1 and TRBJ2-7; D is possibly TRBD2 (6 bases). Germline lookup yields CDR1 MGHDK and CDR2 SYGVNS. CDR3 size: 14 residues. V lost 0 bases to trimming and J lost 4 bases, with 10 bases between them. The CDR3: CASSEYFGGYEQYF. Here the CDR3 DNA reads TGTGCCAGCAGTGAATATTTTGGGGGGTACGAGCAGTACTTC.

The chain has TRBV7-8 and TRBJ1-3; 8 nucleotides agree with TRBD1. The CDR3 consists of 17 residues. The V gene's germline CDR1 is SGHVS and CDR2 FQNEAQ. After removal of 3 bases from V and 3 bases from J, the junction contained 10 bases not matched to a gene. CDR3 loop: CASSFPGQGVGGNTIYF. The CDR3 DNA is TGTGCCAGCAGCTTCCCCGGACAGGGAGTGGGTGGAAACACCATATATTTT.

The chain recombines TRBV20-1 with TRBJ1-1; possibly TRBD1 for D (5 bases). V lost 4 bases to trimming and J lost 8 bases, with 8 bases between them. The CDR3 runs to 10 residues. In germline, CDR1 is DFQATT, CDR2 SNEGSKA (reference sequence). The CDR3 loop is CSAKTAEAFF. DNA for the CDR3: TGCAGTGCTAAGACAGCCGAAGCTTTCTTT.

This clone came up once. CDR3 amino acids: CASSLAGVFTEAFF. The DNA for the CDR3 is TGCGCCAGCAGCTTAGCAGGGGTTTTCACTGAAGCTTTCTTT. The rearrangement links TRBV5-1 to TRBJ1-1, with D possibly matching TRBD1 (6 bases). With 2 bases removed from V and 4 bases from J, the gap between germline ends came to 12 bases. This CDR3 contains 14 residues. Germline lookup yields CDR1 SGHRS and CDR2 YFSETQ.

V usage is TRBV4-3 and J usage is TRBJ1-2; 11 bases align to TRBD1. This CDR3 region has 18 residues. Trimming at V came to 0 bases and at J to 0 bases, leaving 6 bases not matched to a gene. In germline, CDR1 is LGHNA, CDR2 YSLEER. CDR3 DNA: TGCGCCAGCAGCCAAGAGGGGGGACAGGGGGGGGCTAACTATGGCTACACCTTC. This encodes CASSQEGGQGGANYGYTF.

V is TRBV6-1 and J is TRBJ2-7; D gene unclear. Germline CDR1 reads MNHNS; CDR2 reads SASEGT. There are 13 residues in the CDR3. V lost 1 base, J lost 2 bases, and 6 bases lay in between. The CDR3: CASSEGLAYEQYF. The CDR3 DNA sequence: TGTGCCAGCAGTGAAGGACTCGCCTACGAGCAGTACTTC.

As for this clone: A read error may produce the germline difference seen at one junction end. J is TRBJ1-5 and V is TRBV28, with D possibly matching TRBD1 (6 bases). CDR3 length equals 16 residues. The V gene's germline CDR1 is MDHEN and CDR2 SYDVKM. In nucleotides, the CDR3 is TGTGCCAGCAGTTTAGCGGGGGCAGGGGTCGATCAGCCCCAGAATTTT. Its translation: CASSLAGAGVDQPQNF. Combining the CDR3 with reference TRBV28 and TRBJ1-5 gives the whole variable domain DVKVTQSSRYLVKRTGEKVFLECVQDMDHENMFWYRQDPGLGLRLIYFSYDVKMKEKGDIPEGYSVSREKKERFSLILESASTNQTSMYLCASSLAGAGVDQPQNFGDGTRLSIL.

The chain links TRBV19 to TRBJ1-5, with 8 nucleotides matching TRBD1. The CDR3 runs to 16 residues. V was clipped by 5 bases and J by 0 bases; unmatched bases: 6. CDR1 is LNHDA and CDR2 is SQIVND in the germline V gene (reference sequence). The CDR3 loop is CASSVMTGVSNQPQHF. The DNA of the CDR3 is TGTGCCAGTAGTGTAATGACAGGGGTTAGCAATCAGCCCCAGCATTTT.

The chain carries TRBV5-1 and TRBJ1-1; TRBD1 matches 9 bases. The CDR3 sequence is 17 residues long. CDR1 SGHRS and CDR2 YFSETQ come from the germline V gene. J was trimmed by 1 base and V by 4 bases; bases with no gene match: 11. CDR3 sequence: CASSDLPTGGRNTEAFF. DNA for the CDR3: TGCGCCAGCAGCGACCTCCCCACAGGGGGCAGGAACACTGAAGCTTTCTTT.

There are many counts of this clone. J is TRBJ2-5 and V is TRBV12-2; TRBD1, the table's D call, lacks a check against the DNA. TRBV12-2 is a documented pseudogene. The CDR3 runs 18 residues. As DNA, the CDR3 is TGTGCAAGTCGCTTAGCGTTAATCCCACTAAAAGGGGGAGAGACCCAGTACTTC. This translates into CASRLALIPLKGGETQYF.

The CDR3 nucleotides read TGTGCCATCAGTGAGTCGAGGGGGCGGGGCGCGGATACTGAAGCTTTCTTT. Amino acid sequence: CAISESRGRGADTEAFF. The chain has TRBV10-3 and TRBJ1-1; 7 nucleotides agree with TRBD1. Unmatched junction bases numbered 12, after V lost 0 bases and J lost 5 bases. This CDR3 has 17 residues. The V gene's germline CDR1 is ENHRY and CDR2 SYGVKD.

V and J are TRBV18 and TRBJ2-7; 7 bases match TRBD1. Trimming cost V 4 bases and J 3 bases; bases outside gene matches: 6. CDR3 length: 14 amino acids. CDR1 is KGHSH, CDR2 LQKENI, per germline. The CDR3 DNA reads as TGTGCCAGCTCACTGGACAGGACGAACTACGAGCAGTACTTC. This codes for CASSLDRTNYEQYF.

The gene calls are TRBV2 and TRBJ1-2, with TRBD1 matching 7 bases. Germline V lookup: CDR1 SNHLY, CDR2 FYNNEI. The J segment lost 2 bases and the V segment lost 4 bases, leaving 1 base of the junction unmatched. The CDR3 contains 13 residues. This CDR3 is CASSAGQNYGYTF. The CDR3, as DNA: TGTGCCAGCAGTGCGGGACAGAACTATGGCTACACCTTC.

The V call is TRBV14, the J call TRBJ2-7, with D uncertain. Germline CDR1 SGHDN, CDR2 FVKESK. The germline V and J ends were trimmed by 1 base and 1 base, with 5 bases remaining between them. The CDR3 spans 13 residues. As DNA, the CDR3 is TGTGCCAGCAGCCAAGGACTTTCCTACGAGCAGTACTTC. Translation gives CASSQGLSYEQYF.

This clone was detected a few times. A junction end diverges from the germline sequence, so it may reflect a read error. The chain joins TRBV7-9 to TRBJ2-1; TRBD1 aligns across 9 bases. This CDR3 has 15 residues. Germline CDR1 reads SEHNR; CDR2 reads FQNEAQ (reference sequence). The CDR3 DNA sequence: TGTGCCAGCAGTTTAGGGGACAGGGTAGCCAATGAGCAGTTCTTC. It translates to CASSLGDRVANEQFF.

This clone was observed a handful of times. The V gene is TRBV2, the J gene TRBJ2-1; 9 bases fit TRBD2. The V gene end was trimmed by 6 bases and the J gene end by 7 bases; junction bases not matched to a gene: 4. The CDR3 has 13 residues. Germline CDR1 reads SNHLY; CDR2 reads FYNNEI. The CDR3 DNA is TGTGCCAGCAGCCTTAGCGGGGGAAATGAGCAGTTCTTC. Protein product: CASSLSGGNEQFF.

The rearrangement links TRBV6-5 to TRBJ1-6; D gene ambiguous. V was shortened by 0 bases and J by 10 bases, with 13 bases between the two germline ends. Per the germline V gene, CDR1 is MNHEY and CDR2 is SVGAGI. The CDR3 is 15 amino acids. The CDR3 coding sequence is TGTGCCAGCAGTTACTCGAACTTCGGGGAATCACCCCTCCACTTT. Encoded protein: CASSYSNFGESPLHF.

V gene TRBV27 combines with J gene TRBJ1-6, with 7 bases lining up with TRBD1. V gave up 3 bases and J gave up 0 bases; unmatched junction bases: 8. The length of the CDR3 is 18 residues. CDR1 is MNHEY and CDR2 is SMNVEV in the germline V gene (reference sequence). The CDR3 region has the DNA TGTGCCAGCAGTTTTTACAGGGGTAGGAGCTCCTATAATTCACCCCTCCACTTT. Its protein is CASSFYRGRSSYNSPLHF.

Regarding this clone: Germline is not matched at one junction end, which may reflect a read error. Written as DNA, the CDR3 is TGTGCCAGCACTGAAGACAGGGGGCAGGGTGGCTACCCCTTC. This translates into CASTEDRGQGGYPF. The chain couples TRBV5-6 to TRBJ1-2, with 10 nucleotides matching TRBD1. Germline V CDR1 and CDR2: SGHDT, YYEEEE. This CDR3 region has 14 residues.

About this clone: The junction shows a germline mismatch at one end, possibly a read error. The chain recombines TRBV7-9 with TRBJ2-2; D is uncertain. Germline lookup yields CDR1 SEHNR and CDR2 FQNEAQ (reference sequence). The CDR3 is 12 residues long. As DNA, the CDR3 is TGTTCCAGCACCACTAACACCGGGGAGCTGTTTTTT. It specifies CSSTTNTGELFF.

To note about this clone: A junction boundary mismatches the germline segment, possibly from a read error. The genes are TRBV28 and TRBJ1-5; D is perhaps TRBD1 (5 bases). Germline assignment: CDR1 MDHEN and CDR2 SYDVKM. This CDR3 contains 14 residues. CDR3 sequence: CASSLGGSNQPQNF. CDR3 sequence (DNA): TGTGCCAGCAGTTTGGGGGGAAGCAATCAGCCCCAGAATTTT. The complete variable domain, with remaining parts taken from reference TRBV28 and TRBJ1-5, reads DVKVTQSSRYLVKRTGEKVFLECVQDMDHENMFWYRQDPGLGLRLIYFSYDVKMKEKGDIPEGYSVSREKKERFSLILESASTNQTSMYLCASSLGGSNQPQNFGDGTRLSIL.

CDR3 sequence reads: CASSETGLDSPLHF. The CDR3 DNA is TGTGCCAGCAGCGAGACAGGGTTAGATTCACCCCTCCACTTT. This sequence joins TRBV9 and TRBJ1-6, with 7 bases that match TRBD1. Germline V gene data show CDR1 as SGDLS and CDR2 as YYNGEE. V shed 3 bases and J 8 bases; nucleotides not matched to a gene: 5. This CDR3 comprises 14 residues.

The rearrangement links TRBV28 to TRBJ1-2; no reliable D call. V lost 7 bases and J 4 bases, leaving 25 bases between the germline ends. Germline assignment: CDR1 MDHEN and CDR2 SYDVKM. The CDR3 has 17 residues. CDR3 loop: CASTNRGYSKAPYGYTF. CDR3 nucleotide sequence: TGTGCCAGCACCAACCGGGGATACAGTAAAGCTCCCTATGGCTACACCTTC.

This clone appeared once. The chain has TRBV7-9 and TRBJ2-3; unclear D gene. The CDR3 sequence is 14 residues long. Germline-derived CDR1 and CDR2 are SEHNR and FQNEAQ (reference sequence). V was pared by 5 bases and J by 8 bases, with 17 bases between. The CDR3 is CASSPAVPSGTQYF. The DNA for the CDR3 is TGTGCCAGCAGCCCAGCAGTACCCTCGGGTACGCAGTATTTT.

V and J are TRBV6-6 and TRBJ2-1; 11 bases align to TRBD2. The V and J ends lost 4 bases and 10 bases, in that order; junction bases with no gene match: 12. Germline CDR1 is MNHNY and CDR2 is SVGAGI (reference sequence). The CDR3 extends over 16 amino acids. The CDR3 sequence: CASSSSGLAAVLEQFF. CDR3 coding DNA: TGTGCCAGCAGTTCATCGGGACTAGCGGCGGTATTGGAGCAGTTCTTC.

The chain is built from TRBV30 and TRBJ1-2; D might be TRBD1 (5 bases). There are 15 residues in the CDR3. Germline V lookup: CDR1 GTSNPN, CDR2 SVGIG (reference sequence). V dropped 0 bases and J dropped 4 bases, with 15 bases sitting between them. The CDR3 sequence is CAWSVMAGKSYGYTF. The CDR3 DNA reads TGTGCCTGGAGTGTGATGGCAGGGAAATCCTATGGCTACACCTTC.

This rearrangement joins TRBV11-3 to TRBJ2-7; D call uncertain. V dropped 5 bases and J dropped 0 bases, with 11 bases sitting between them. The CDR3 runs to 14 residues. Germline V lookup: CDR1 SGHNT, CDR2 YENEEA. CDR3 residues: CASSPDIHSYEQYF. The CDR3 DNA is TGTGCCAGCAGCCCCGACATCCACTCCTACGAGCAGTACTTC. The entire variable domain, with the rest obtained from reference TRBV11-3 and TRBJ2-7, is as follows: EAGVVQSPRYKIIEKKQPVAFWCNPISGHNTLYWYLQNLGQGPELLIRYENEEAVDDSQLPKDRFSAERLKGVDSTLKIQPAELGDSAVYLCASSPDIHSYEQYFGPGTRLTVT.